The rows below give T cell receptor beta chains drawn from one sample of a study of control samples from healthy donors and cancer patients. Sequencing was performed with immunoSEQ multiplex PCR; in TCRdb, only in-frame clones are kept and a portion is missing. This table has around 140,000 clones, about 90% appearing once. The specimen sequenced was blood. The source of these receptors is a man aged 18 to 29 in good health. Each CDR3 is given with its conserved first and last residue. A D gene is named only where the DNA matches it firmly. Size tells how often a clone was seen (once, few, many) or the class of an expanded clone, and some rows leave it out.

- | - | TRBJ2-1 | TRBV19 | TGTGCCAGTAGTATAGGAGCCTCTTACCCCAATGAGCAGTTCTTC | CASSIGASYPNEQFF
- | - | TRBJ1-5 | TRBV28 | TGTGCCAGCAGTTTGACAGCCTATAGCAATCAGCCCCAGCATTTT | CASSLTAYSNQPQHF
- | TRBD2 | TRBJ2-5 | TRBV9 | TGTGCCAGCAGCGCCGGACTAGCGGACCAAGAGACCCAGTACTTC | CASSAGLADQETQYF
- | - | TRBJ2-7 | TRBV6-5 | TGTGCCAGCAGTTACTCGAGAGGGGGGGACGAGCAGTACTTC | CASSYSRGGDEQYF
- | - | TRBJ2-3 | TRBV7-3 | TGTGCCAGCAGCATTATCGGAGAGGGAGGCACAGATACGCAGTATTTT | CASSIIGEGGTDTQYF
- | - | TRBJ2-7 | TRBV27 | TGTGCCAGCAGTTCCCAGACAGGCTCCTACGAGCAGTACTTC | CASSSQTGSYEQYF
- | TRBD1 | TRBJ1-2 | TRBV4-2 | TGTGCCAGCAGCCAAGATCTCGACAGGGATGGCTACACCTTC | CASSQDLDRDGYTF
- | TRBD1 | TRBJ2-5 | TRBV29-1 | TGCAGCGTTGGGGACCCCAGGACAGGGGGCGCGAAGACCCAGTACTTC | CSVGDPRTGGAKTQYF
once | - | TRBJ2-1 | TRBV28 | TGTGCCAGCAGGTCAGCGTTAACCTACAATGAGCAGTTCTTC | CASRSALTYNEQFF
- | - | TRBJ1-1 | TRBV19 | TGTGCCAGTAATACAAGGGTCCTCAACACTGAAGCTTTCTTT | CASNTRVLNTEAFF
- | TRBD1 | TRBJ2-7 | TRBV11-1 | TGTGCCAGCAGCTTGTTAGGACAGGGGGCCTACGAGCAGTACTTC | CASSLLGQGAYEQYF
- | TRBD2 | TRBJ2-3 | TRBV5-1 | TGCGCCAGCAGCCTACTAGGGACTAGCGGGGGTGTCTTGACAGATACGCAGTATTTT | CASSLLGTSGGVLTDTQYF
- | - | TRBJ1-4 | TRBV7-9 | TGTGCCAGCAGGGGTGTTAGGGAAAAACTGTTTTTT | CASRGVREKLFF
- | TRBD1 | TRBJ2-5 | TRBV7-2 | TGTGCCAGCAGCACAGACAGGGGGCAGACCCAGTACTTC | CASSTDRGQTQYF
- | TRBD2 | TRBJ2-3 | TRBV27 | TGTGCCAGCAGTTTACTAGCGGGGGGCACAGATACGCAGTATTTT | CASSLLAGGTDTQYF
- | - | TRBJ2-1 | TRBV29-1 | TGCAGCGCCGGAGCTGGGGGCTCCTACAATGAGCAGTTCTTC | CSAGAGGSYNEQFF
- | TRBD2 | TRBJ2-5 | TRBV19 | TGTGCCAGTAGTTTAGGACTAGCGGGGGCCCCTGAGGCGTTGGAGACCCAGTACTTC | CASSLGLAGAPEALETQYF
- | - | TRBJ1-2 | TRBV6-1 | TGTGCCAGCAGTGAACTCGGTTCCCCGACCTATGGCTACACCTTC | CASSELGSPTYGYTF